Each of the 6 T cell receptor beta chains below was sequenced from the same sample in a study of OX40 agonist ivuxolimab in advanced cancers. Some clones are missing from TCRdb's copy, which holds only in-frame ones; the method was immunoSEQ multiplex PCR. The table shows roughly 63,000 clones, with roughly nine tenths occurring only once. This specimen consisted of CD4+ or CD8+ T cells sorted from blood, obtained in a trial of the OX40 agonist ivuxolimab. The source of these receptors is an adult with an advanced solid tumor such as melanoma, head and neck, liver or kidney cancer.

The CDR3 bases are TGTGCCAGCAGCTTAGGAGGGGGGATCTACGAGCAGTACTTC. Translation: CASSLGGGIYEQYF. The rearrangement joins TRBV7-9 to TRBJ2-7; D is perhaps TRBD1 or TRBD2 (6 bases each). From germline, CDR1 is SEHNR and CDR2 FQNEAQ (reference sequence). Trimming removed 1 base at V and 3 bases at J, with 10 bases between. The CDR3 length is 14 residues.

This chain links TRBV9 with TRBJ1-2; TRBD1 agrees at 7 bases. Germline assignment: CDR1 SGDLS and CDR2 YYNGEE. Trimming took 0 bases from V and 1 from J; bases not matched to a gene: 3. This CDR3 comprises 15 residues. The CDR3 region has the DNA TGTGCCAGCAGCGTAGGGGACAGTATTAACTATGGCTACACCTTC. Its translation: CASSVGDSINYGYTF.

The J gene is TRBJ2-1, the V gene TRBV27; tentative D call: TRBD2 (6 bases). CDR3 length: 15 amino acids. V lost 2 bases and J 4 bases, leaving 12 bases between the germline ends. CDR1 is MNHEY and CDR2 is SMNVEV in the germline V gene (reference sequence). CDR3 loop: CASSLPAGTYNEQFF. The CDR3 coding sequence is TGTGCCAGCAGTTTACCGGCTGGGACTTACAATGAGCAGTTCTTC.

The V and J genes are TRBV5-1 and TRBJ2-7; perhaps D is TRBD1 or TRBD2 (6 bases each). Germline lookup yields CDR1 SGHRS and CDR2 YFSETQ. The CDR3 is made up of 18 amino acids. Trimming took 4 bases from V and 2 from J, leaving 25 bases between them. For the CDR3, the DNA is TGCGCCAGCAGCCTTGATCCCCGCCACGGGGGCCTTCCCTACGAGCAGTACTTC. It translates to CASSLDPRHGGLPYEQYF. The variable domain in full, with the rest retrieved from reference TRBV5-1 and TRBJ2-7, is KAGVTQTPRYLIKTRGQQVTLSCSPISGHRSVSWYQQTPGQGLQFLFEYFSETQRNKGNFPGRFSGRQFSNSRSEMNVSTLELGDSALYLCASSLDPRHGGLPYEQYFGPGTRLTVT.

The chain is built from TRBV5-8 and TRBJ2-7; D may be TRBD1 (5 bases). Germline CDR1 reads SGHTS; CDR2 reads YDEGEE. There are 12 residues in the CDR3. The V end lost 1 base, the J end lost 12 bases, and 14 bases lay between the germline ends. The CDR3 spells CASSLFGHPPYF. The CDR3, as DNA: TGTGCCAGCAGCTTGTTTGGACACCCACCGTACTTC.

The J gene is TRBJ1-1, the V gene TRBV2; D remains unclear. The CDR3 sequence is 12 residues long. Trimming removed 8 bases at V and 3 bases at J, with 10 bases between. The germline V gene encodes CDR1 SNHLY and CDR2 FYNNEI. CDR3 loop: CASWGKDTEAFF. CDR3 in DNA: TGTGCCAGCTGGGGTAAGGACACTGAAGCTTTCTTT.